The 31 T cell receptor beta chains below all came from one sample that was sequenced in a study of CD8 T cells in Susac syndrome. RNA in amounts of roughly 0.5 to 1 ug was reverse transcribed with random hexamers. In TCRdb, the immunoSEQ multiplex PCR reads were re-called with MiXCR into one record per CDR3 protein. The sample lists fewer than 85,000 distinct CDR3 sequences, just under 95% occurring once. Sequenced material: CD8+ T cells from PBMCs. Receptors originate from a human donor with multiple sclerosis.

V is TRBV2 and J is TRBJ2-7; D is unclear. Germline CDR1 SNHLY, CDR2 FYNNEI. Deletions cut 1 base from V and 1 base from J, with 8 bases between. The CDR3 has 14 amino acids. This chain's CDR3 is CASSEVDGSYEQYF. CDR3 bases: TGTGCCAGCAGTGAAGTGGACGGGTCCTACGAGCAGTACTTC.

This clonotype was recorded only once. J is TRBJ1-2 and V is TRBV25-1; no firm D call. CDR3 length equals 12 residues. The V end was cut by 4 bases, the J end by 3 bases, with 6 bases between. Germline CDR1 MGHDK, CDR2 SYGVNS. The CDR3 region is CASSGTDYGYTF. In DNA form, the CDR3 reads TGTGCCAGCAGTGGAACAGACTATGGCTACACCTTC.

The rearrangement uses TRBV5-6 and TRBJ1-1, with 10 bases aligning to TRBD1. This CDR3 is built from 15 residues. Germline CDR1 reads SGHDT; CDR2 reads YYEEEE. The V gene end was trimmed by 4 bases and the J gene end by 3 bases; junction bases not matched to a gene: 6. CDR3 in amino acids: CASSLWTGGDTEAFF. CDR3 bases: TGTGCCAGCAGCCTCTGGACAGGGGGGGACACTGAAGCTTTCTTT.

The chain has TRBV27 and TRBJ1-1; 7 bases agree with TRBD1. Germline V gene data show CDR1 as MNHEY and CDR2 as SMNVEV (reference sequence). V was pared by 7 bases and J by 1 base, with 6 bases of the junction left unmatched. The CDR3 sequence is 14 residues long. The CDR3 here is CASNSGGGNTEAFF. The DNA for the CDR3 is TGTGCCAGCAATTCAGGGGGTGGGAACACTGAAGCTTTCTTT.

This sequence joins TRBV5-1 and TRBJ1-1; D unclear. Germline assignment: CDR1 SGHRS and CDR2 YFSETQ. V dropped 3 bases and J dropped 0 bases, with 9 bases sitting between them. The CDR3 is 14 amino acids. The CDR3 DNA follows: TGCGCCAGCAGCTGGGTCGATTTGAACACTGAAGCTTTCTTT. Translated: CASSWVDLNTEAFF.

The rearrangement uses TRBV9 and TRBJ1-4, with TRBD1 matching 10 bases. This CDR3 has 15 residues. CDR1 is SGDLS, CDR2 YYNGEE, per germline. V shed 4 bases, J shed 5 bases, and the junction held 5 bases outside the gene matches. CDR3 coding DNA: TGTGCCAGCAGCCCTATGACAGGGGGCAATGAAAAACTGTTTTTT. Protein sequence: CASSPMTGGNEKLFF.

The chain joins TRBV6-1 to TRBJ1-5; TRBD1 agrees at 9 bases. Germline V lookup: CDR1 MNHNS, CDR2 SASEGT. The CDR3 totals 15 residues. Trimming removed 10 bases from V and 5 bases from J; junction bases left unmatched: 12. The CDR3 coding sequence is TGTGCCACCCGATCCAGGGGGACAGGGTATCAGCCCCAGCATTTT. This encodes CATRSRGTGYQPQHF.

This chain connects TRBV28 to TRBJ2-7; the D is unclear. This CDR3 has 13 amino acids. Looked up from germline, CDR1 is MDHEN and CDR2 is SYDVKM. The V and J ends lost 3 bases and 6 bases respectively, with 12 bases between them. In DNA, the CDR3 is TGTGCCAGCAGTTTCGCTAGAAGGAGCGAGCAGTACTTC. This encodes CASSFARRSEQYF.

The chain has TRBV19 and TRBJ1-5; perhaps TRBD1 as D (5 bases). This CDR3 comprises 14 residues. Germline V lookup: CDR1 LNHDA, CDR2 SQIVND (reference sequence). V lost 4 bases and J lost 4, with 11 bases in between. The CDR3 reads CASSKGLDNQPQHF. The DNA for the CDR3 is TGTGCCAGTAGTAAGGGGTTGGATAATCAGCCCCAGCATTTT.

The V gene is TRBV7-9, the J gene TRBJ2-1; 9 bases fit TRBD2. There are 17 residues in the CDR3. V was clipped by 4 bases and J by 2 bases; unmatched bases: 9. Germline CDR1 reads SEHNR; CDR2 reads FQNEAQ (reference sequence). CDR3 in amino acids: CASSWGGLAGPYNEQFF. In DNA form, the CDR3 reads TGTGCCAGCAGCTGGGGGGGGCTAGCGGGGCCCTACAATGAGCAGTTCTTC. Based on the CDR3 plus reference TRBV7-9 and TRBJ2-1, the full variable domain is DTGVSQNPRHKITKRGQNVTFRCDPISEHNRLYWYRQTLGQGPEFLTYFQNEAQLEKSRLLSDRFSAERPKGSFSTLEIQRTEQGDSAMYLCASSWGGLAGPYNEQFFGPGTRLTVL.

This clonotype was detected only once. The chain links TRBV7-9 to TRBJ1-1, with D hard to call. Trimming took off 1 base at V and 8 bases at J, with 8 bases between the two ends. CDR1 and CDR2 from the germline V gene are SEHNR and FQNEAQ (reference sequence). The length of the CDR3 is 12 residues. The CDR3 spells CASSLGLAEAFF. The CDR3 DNA sequence: TGTGCCAGCAGCTTAGGGTTGGCAGAAGCTTTCTTT.

The rearrangement links TRBV19 to TRBJ2-1; D unclear. Trimming shortened V by 3 bases and J by 6 bases, and 9 bases separated the two germline ends. Germline lookup yields CDR1 LNHDA and CDR2 SQIVND (reference sequence). The CDR3 has 13 residues. The CDR3 DNA reads TGTGCCAGTAGTATTGGCCCTGGCAATGAGCAGTTCTTC. Translating gives CASSIGPGNEQFF.

The chain has TRBV19 and TRBJ2-5; a possible D gene is TRBD1 (6 bases). In germline, CDR1 is LNHDA, CDR2 SQIVND (reference sequence). V lost 6 bases, J lost 5 bases, and 13 bases lay in between. The CDR3 totals 13 residues. CDR3 sequence reads: CASRDDRWETQYF. DNA for the CDR3: TGTGCCAGTAGGGATGACAGGTGGGAGACCCAGTACTTC.

V and J are TRBV27 and TRBJ2-6; 9 nucleotides agree with TRBD1. The J segment lost 0 bases and the V segment lost 10 bases, leaving 7 bases of the junction unmatched. The CDR3 has 16 amino acids. Germline lookup yields CDR1 MNHEY and CDR2 SMNVEV (reference sequence). The CDR3 loop reads CATYRDRASGANVLTF. CDR3 sequence (DNA): TGTGCCACATACCGGGACAGGGCCTCTGGGGCCAACGTCCTGACTTTC.

J is TRBJ1-1 and V is TRBV19; D not resolved. V shed 2 bases and J shed 4 bases, with 5 bases lying between them. The CDR3 covers 12 residues. Germline values: CDR1 LNHDA, CDR2 SQIVND (reference sequence). CDR3 bases: TGTGCCAGTAGTATATCGGCCACTGAAGCTTTCTTT. Translating gives CASSISATEAFF.

The rearrangement joins TRBV7-2 to TRBJ2-2; 8 bases are shared with TRBD2. CDR3 length: 13 residues. The germline CDR1 and CDR2 sequences are SGHTA and FQGNSA. V dropped 6 bases and J dropped 4; count of bases not matched to a gene: 1. CDR3 in amino acids: CASRGTSTGELFF. CDR3 in DNA: TGTGCCAGCAGAGGGACTAGCACCGGGGAGCTGTTTTTT.

Here the CDR3 reads CASNSIGAIPYEQYF. The CDR3 DNA sequence: TGTGCCAGCAACTCCATTGGGGCTATACCCTACGAGCAGTACTTC. This rearrangement joins TRBV28 to TRBJ2-7; D may be TRBD1 (5 bases). This CDR3 region has 15 residues. From germline, CDR1 is MDHEN and CDR2 SYDVKM. With 7 bases removed from V and 2 bases from J, the gap between germline ends came to 18 bases.

The chain carries TRBV2 and TRBJ2-2; D is possibly TRBD2 (6 bases). From germline, CDR1 is SNHLY and CDR2 FYNNEI. The V and J ends lost 2 bases and 2 bases respectively, with 9 bases between them. The CDR3 runs 15 residues. CDR3 nucleotide sequence: TGTGCCAGCAGTGAACGCGGGGAAAACACCGGGGAGCTGTTTTTT. Its translation is CASSERGENTGELFF.

The rearrangement joins TRBV7-9 to TRBJ1-2; weak D call: TRBD1 (6 bases). CDR3 length: 14 residues. Germline lookup yields CDR1 SEHNR and CDR2 FQNEAQ (reference sequence). Trimming removed 8 bases at V and 0 bases at J, with 13 bases between. The DNA of the CDR3 is TGTGCCAGCCTCGGACAGACGACTAACTATGGCTACACCTTC. Protein: CASLGQTTNYGYTF.

The chain is built from TRBV25-1 and TRBJ2-1, with 9 bases lining up with TRBD2. Per the germline V gene, CDR1 is MGHDK and CDR2 is SYGVNS. The CDR3 runs 14 residues. Losses at the gene ends were 4 bases for V and 8 bases for J; bases not matched to a gene: 6. The CDR3 DNA reads TGTGCCAGCAGTGCGAGCGGGAGGATGTATGAGCAGTTCTTC. It encodes CASSASGRMYEQFF.

This sequence joins TRBV29-1 and TRBJ2-2; D call uncertain. V gave up 6 bases and J gave up 5 bases, with 16 bases separating them. This CDR3 has 14 amino acids. Germline assignment: CDR1 SQVTM and CDR2 ANQGSEA. CDR3 region: CSVAGPERTGELFF. The CDR3 DNA reads as TGCAGCGTAGCCGGGCCTGAGAGGACCGGGGAGCTGTTTTTT.

The V call is TRBV29-1, the J call TRBJ2-2; 7 nucleotides agree with TRBD2. V lost 2 bases to trimming and J lost 6 bases; unmatched junction nucleotides: 12. The CDR3 runs 16 residues. Germline V gene sequence: CDR1 SQVTM, CDR2 ANQGSEA. The CDR3 protein is CSVERAGDEVSGELFF. DNA of the CDR3: TGCAGCGTTGAAAGGGCGGGGGACGAAGTGTCCGGGGAGCTGTTTTTT.

In this sample, this clonotype turned up once. The chain joins TRBV4-1 to TRBJ2-4, with a weak D call TRBD2 (6 bases). V lost 4 bases, J lost 8 bases, and 18 bases lay in between. CDR3 length: 15 amino acids. The germline CDR1 and CDR2 sequences are MGHRA and YSYEKL. As DNA, the CDR3 is TGCGCCAGCAGCCTGGGGGGATTGGGCCGGGACATTCAGTACTTC. This translates into CASSLGGLGRDIQYF.

V and J are TRBV7-9 and TRBJ2-6, with TRBD1 matching over 7 bases. The CDR3 runs to 17 residues. Germline V lookup: CDR1 SEHNR, CDR2 FQNEAQ (reference sequence). V lost 3 bases and J lost 2; bases outside the gene matches: 7. The DNA for the CDR3 is TGTGCCAGCAGCTTGTCGCCAGGGGGAACTGGGGCCAACGTCCTGACTTTC. Amino acid sequence: CASSLSPGGTGANVLTF.

This clonotype appeared once. This sequence joins TRBV29-1 and TRBJ2-1; 7 bases match TRBD2. Looked up from germline, CDR1 is SQVTM and CDR2 is ANQGSEA. This CDR3 spans 14 amino acids. V lost 7 bases to trimming and J lost 8 bases; unmatched junction nucleotides: 14. CDR3 nucleotides: TGCAGCGCCGACGTCCCGACTAGCCGCTATGAGCAGTTCTTC. Amino acid sequence: CSADVPTSRYEQFF.

This chain links TRBV19 with TRBJ2-1, with 14 bases lining up with TRBD2. Germline lookup yields CDR1 LNHDA and CDR2 SQIVND (reference sequence). V lost 7 bases and J lost 7; bases outside the gene matches: 9. The CDR3 loop spans 16 amino acids. The CDR3 sequence: CASTLTGLAGGNEQFF. CDR3 sequence (DNA): TGTGCCAGTACCCTAACTGGACTAGCGGGAGGAAATGAGCAGTTCTTC.

J is TRBJ1-2 and V is TRBV3-1, with a tentative D call TRBD1 (6 bases). Trimming cost V 0 bases and J 8 bases, with 10 bases left between them. This CDR3 is built from 13 residues. Germline-derived CDR1 and CDR2 are LGHDT and YNNKEL (reference sequence). The DNA of the CDR3 is TGTGCCAGCAGCCAAGATGGGACATGGGGCTACACCTTC. Its protein product is CASSQDGTWGYTF.

This clonotype has a single count. As DNA, the CDR3 is TGTGCCAGCAGTTGGACAGGGTTATACAATGAGCAGTTCTTC. Translation gives CASSWTGLYNEQFF. The chain links TRBV25-1 to TRBJ2-1; 8 bases are shared with TRBD1. Germline assignment: CDR1 MGHDK and CDR2 SYGVNS. The CDR3 sequence is 14 residues long. The J segment lost 4 bases and the V segment lost 5 bases, leaving 4 bases of the junction unmatched. Complete variable domain (other parts from reference TRBV25-1 and TRBJ2-1): EADIYQTPRYLVIGTGKKITLECSQTMGHDKMYWYQQDPGMELHLIHYSYGVNSTEKGDLSSESTVSRIRTEHFPLTLESARPSHTSQYLCASSWTGLYNEQFFGPGTRLTVL.

This clonotype was seen once. The chain couples TRBV12-5 to TRBJ2-3; 8 bases agree with TRBD2. The CDR3 is 16 amino acids. The germline V gene has CDR1 LGHNT and CDR2 FRNRAP. J gave up 2 bases and V 0 bases, and 4 bases lay outside the gene matches. In DNA form, the CDR3 reads TGTGCTAGTGGTTTGGTTAGCGGGACATACACAGATACGCAGTATTTT. As protein: CASGLVSGTYTDTQYF.

The sample holds one count of this clonotype. The chain couples TRBV9 to TRBJ1-2, with no clear D. This CDR3 region has 15 residues. Looked up from germline, CDR1 is SGDLS and CDR2 is YYNGEE. V was trimmed by 4 bases and J by 12 bases, leaving 25 bases between them. The CDR3 sequence is CASSSGRHGPLDDTF. The CDR3 coding sequence is TGTGCCAGCAGCTCCGGGCGCCACGGACCACTGGATGACACCTTC.

V and J are TRBV2 and TRBJ1-4; D is ambiguous. V lost 2 bases to trimming and J lost 0 bases, with 7 bases between them. The CDR3 runs to 15 residues. The V gene's germline CDR1 is SNHLY and CDR2 FYNNEI. The CDR3 loop reads CASSETRATNEKLFF. CDR3 sequence (DNA): TGTGCCAGCAGTGAAACCCGAGCAACTAATGAAAAACTGTTTTTT.